This T cell receptor beta chain was identified during a study of identifying expanded T cells in peripheral blood. Study-level findings and limits: Around 1.2 clones differed between technical replicates, versus approximately 16 and 20 over time.

This clone was picked up a small number of times. Its antigen is as yet unknown. No infections or other immune events were documented during collection. The method was immunoSEQ multiplex PCR; TCRdb's version includes in-frame clones alone and lacks a portion of them. The sample records under 85,000 clones, 84% being singletons. The germline gives CDR1 SGDLS, CDR2 YYNGEE. The junction had 9 bases not matched to a gene; V was cut back by 3 bases and J by 8 bases. CDR3 length: 16 amino acids. Sequenced sample: blood. The rearrangement links TRBV9 to TRBJ2-1; the match to TRBD2 covers 12 bases. The TCR was taken from a person aged 18 to 70 in good health. In DNA form, the CDR3 reads TGTGCCAGCAGCGCGAGGACTAGCGGGGTTTGGTATGAGCAGTTCTTC. This sequence encodes CASSARTSGVWYEQFF.